The text below deals with one T cell receptor (beta chain). The data originate from a study of shared clonotypes between healthy human individuals. The wider study: Per donor, CD8 memory used one plate, CD8 naive used two, CD4 memory used three and CD4 naive used three.

Naive CD8 cells comprised CD45RO-negative, CCR7-positively selected cells, excluding terminally differentiated effector memory CD45RA+ cells. All donors qualified as healthy HIV-negative adults and had experienced no recent acute infections or vaccinations. Germline V gene sequence: CDR1 SGHTA, CDR2 FQGNSA. The CDR3 extends over 14 amino acids. V was cut by 2 bases and J by 8 bases, with 13 bases left in between. When replicate PCRs were run on sorted subsets, they used around 200 ng DNA, about 30,000 T cell genomes. Libraries were prepared by immunoSEQ multiplex PCR; TCRdb keeps only in-frame clonotypes and omits some of them. The sample holds about 800,000 clones; 90% to 98% are singletons and the top ten take under 0.3%.

The sequencing sample was made of naive CD8+ T cells sorted from blood. The receptor comes from a man younger than 40 in good health. The chain recombines TRBV7-2 with TRBJ2-1, with D maybe TRBD2 (6 bases). The DNA for the CDR3 is TGTGCCAGCAGCTTATGGGGTAGCGGCCATGAGCAGTTCTTC. It yields the protein CASSLWGSGHEQFF.